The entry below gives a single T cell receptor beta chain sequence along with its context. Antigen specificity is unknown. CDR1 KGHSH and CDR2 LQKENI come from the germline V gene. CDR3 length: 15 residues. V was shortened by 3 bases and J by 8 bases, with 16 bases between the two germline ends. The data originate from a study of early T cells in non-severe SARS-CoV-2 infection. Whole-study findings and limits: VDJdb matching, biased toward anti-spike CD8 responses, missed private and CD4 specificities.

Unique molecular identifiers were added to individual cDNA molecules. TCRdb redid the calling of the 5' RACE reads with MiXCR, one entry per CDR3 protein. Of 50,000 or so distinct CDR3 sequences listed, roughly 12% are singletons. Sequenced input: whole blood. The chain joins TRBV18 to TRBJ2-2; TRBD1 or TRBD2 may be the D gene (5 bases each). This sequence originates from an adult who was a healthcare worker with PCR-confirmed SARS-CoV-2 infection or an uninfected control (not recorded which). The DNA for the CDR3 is TGTGCCAGCTCACCCCGGGACGGCTCAAAGGGGGAGCTGTTTTTT. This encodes CASSPRDGSKGELFF.